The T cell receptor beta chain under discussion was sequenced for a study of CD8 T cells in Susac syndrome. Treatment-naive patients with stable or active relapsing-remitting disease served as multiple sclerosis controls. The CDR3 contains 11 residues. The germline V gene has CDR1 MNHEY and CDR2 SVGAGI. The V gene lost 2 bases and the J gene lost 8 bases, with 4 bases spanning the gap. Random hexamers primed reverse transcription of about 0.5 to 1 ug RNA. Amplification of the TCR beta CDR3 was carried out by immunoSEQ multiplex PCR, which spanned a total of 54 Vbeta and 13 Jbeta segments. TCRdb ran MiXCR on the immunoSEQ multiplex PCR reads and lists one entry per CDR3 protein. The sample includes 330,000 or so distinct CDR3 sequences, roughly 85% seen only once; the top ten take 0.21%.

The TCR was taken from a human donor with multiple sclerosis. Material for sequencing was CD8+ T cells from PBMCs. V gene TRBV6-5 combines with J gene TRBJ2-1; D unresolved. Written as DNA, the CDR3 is TGTGCCAGCAGTTACGGTTATGAGCAGTTCTTC. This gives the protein CASSYGYEQFF.